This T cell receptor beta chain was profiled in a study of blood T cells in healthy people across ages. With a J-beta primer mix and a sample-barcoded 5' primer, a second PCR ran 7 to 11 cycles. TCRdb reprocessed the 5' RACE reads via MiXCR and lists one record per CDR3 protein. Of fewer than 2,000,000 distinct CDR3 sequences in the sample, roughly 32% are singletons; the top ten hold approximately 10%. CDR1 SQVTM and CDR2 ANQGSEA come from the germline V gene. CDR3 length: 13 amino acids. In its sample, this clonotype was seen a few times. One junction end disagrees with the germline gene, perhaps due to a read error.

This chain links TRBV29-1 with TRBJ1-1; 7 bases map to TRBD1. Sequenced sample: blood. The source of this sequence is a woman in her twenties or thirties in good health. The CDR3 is CSVEDRVGAEAFF. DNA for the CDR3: TGCAGCGTGGAAGACAGGGTGGGCGCTGAAGCTTTCTTT. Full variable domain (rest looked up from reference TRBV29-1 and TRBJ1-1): SAVISQKPSRDICQRGTSLTIQCQVDSQVTMMFWYRQQPGQSLTLIATANQGSEATYESGFVIDKFPISRPNLTFSTLTVSNMSPEDSSIYLCSVEDRVGAEAFFGQGTRLTVV.